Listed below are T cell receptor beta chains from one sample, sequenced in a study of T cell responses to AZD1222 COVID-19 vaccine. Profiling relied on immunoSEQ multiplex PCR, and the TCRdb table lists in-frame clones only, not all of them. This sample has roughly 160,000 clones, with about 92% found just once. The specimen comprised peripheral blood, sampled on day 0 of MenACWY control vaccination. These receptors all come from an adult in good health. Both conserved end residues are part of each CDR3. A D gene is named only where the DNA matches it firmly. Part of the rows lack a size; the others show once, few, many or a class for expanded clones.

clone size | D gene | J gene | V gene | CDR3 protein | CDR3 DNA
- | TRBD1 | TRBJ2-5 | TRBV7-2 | CASSLVAGGQGSGETQYF | TGTGCCAGCAGCTTAGTAGCCGGAGGACAGGGGTCGGGAGAGACCCAGTACTTC
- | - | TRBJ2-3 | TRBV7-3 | CASSLLLRTDTQYF | TGTGCCAGCAGCTTGCTCCTCCGCACAGATACGCAGTATTTT
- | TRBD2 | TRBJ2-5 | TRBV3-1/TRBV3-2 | CASSQEIGGFGETQYF | TGTGCCAGCAGCCAAGAGATCGGGGGGTTCGGAGAGACCCAGTACTTC
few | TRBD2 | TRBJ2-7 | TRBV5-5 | CASSLGTGGPYEQYF | TGTGCCAGCAGCTTAGGGACGGGAGGGCCCTACGAGCAGTACTTC
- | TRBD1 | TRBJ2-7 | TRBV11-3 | CASSRDRGYEQYF | TGTGCCAGCAGCCGGGACAGGGGCTACGAGCAGTACTTC
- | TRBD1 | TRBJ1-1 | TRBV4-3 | CASSPTGGTEAFF | TGCGCCAGCAGCCCAACAGGGGGCACTGAAGCTTTCTTT
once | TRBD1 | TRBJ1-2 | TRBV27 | CASSSGQGAGFWGYTF | TGTGCCAGCAGTTCGGGACAGGGGGCAGGATTTTGGGGCTACACCTTC
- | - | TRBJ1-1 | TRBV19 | CASSIAGAGTEAFF | TGTGCCAGTAGTATAGCAGGGGCGGGGACTGAAGCTTTCTTT
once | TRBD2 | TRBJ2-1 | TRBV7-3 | CASSPGLGLNEQFF | TGTGCCAGCAGTCCGGGACTAGGACTCAATGAGCAGTTCTTC
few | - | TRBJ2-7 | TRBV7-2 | CASSLGASSYEQYF | TGTGCCAGCAGCTTAGGGGCGAGCTCCTACGAGCAGTACTTC
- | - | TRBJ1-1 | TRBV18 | CASSRGHENTEAFF | TGTGCCAGCTCACGGGGACATGAGAACACTGAAGCTTTCTTT
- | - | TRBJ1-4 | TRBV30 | CAWSFPGAGGEKLFF | TGTGCCTGGAGTTTTCCCGGCGCTGGTGGTGAAAAACTGTTTTTT
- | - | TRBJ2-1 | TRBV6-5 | CASSYNYQGPYNEQFF | TGTGCCAGCAGTTATAATTATCAGGGACCCTACAATGAGCAGTTCTTC
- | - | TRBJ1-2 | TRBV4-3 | CASSQARPNGYYGYTF | TGCGCCAGCAGCCAGGCCCGGCCCAACGGCTACTATGGCTACACCTTC
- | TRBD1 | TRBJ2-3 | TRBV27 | CASSLLQGATDTQYF | TGTGCCAGCAGTTTATTACAGGGGGCGACAGATACGCAGTATTTT
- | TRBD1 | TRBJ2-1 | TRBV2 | CASSDRQGAYNEQFF | TGTGCCAGCAGTGACAGACAGGGGGCCTACAATGAGCAGTTCTTC
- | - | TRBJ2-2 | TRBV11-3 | CASSFVGSGELFF | TGTGCCAGCAGCTTTGTGGGATCCGGGGAGCTGTTTTTT
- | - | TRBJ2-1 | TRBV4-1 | CASSGDIDSYNEQFF | TGCGCCAGCAGCGGGGACATAGACTCCTACAATGAGCAGTTCTTC
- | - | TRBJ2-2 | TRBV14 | CASSHKNRVRAGELFF | TGTGCCAGCAGCCACAAGAACAGGGTCAGGGCCGGGGAGCTGTTTTTT
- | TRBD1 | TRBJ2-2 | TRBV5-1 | CASSSTGDITGELFF | TGCGCCAGCAGCAGTACAGGGGACATAACCGGGGAGCTGTTTTTT
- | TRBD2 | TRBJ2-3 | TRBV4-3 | CASSQDRILAGNTDTQYF | TGCGCCAGCAGCCAAGATCGGATTCTAGCGGGAAACACAGATACGCAGTATTTT
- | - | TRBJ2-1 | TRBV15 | CATSRDLPGSSYNEQFF | TGTGCCACCAGCAGAGATCTCCCGGGTAGCTCCTACAATGAGCAGTTCTTC
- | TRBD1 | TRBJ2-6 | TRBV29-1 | CSVVDPKGTGIAGANVLTF | TGCAGCGTTGTGGACCCAAAAGGGACAGGGATCGCTGGGGCCAACGTCCTGACTTTC
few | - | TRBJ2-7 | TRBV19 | CASSSDGSYEQYF | TGTGCCAGTAGTTCAGACGGCTCCTACGAGCAGTACTTC
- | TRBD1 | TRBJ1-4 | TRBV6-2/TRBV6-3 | CASSYPGQGMNEKLFF | TGTGCCAGCAGTTACCCGGGACAGGGGATGAATGAAAAACTGTTTTTT
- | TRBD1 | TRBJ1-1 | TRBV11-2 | CASSPDRGEAFF | TGTGCCAGCAGCCCTGACAGGGGTGAAGCTTTCTTT
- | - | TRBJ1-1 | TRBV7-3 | CASRKHGGPMNTEAFF | TGTGCCAGCAGGAAACATGGAGGTCCAATGAACACTGAAGCTTTCTTT
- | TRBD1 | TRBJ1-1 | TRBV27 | CASSLRQGMNTEAFF | TGTGCCAGCAGTCTACGACAGGGGATGAACACTGAAGCTTTCTTT